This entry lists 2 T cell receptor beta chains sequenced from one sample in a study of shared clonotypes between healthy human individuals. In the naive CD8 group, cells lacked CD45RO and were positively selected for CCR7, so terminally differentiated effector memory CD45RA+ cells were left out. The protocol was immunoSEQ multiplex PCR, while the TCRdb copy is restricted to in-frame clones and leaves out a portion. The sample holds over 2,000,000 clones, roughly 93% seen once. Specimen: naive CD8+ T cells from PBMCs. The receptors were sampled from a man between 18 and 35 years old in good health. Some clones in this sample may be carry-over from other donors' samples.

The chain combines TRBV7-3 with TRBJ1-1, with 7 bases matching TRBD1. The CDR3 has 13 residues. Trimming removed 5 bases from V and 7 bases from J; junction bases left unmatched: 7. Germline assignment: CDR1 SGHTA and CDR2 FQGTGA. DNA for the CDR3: TGTGCCAGCAGCCATGGGGGGGACAGTGAAGCTTTCTTT. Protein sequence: CASSHGGDSEAFF.

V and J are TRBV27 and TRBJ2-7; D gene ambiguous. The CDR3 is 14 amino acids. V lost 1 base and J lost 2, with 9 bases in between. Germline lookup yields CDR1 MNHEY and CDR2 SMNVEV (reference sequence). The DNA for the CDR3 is TGTGCCAGCAGTTTATACCCAGCAACCTACGAGCAGTACTTC. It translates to CASSLYPATYEQYF.